The TCR beta chain described here comes from a study of blood T cell dynamics during melanoma immunotherapy. Study-wide context: First-line therapy was either pembrolizumab or nivolumab with ipilimumab for metastatic melanoma.

A fixed DNA input of about 320 ng was used per bulk PBMC sample. The protocol was immunoSEQ multiplex PCR, while the TCRdb copy is restricted to in-frame clones and leaves out a portion. The profile shows around 12,000 clones, roughly 84% of them singletons. Time point denoted: pre-treatment baseline. Samples come from before therapy and from week 3 after the first blockade cycle. V was pared by 11 bases and J by 2 bases, with 19 bases between. Germline V lookup: CDR1 SGHTA, CDR2 FQGTGA. This CDR3 spans 15 amino acids. The chain uses TRBV7-3 and TRBJ1-5; D is undetermined. This sequence was found in a human donor with melanoma. The material was blood, obtained from a patient treated with checkpoint blockade. CDR3 sequence: CAWSRGLRGNQPQHF. For the CDR3, the DNA is TGTGCCTGGTCGCGAGGGCTCCGGGGCAATCAGCCCCAGCATTTT.